This T cell receptor (beta chain) is drawn from a study of metastatic and nonmetastatic thyroid tumors. Study overall: Across blood and tumor or nodule tissue, repertoires from malignant and benign thyroid patients were compared with one another.

Per the authors' pipeline: Variation in CDR3 across clinicopathological groups served as the basis for constructing a distant-metastasis classifier in papillary thyroid cancer. TCRdb re-clonotyped the PCR reads through MiXCR. It is TCRdb's table, rather than the study itself, that gives the V and J calls and clone size. Of about 93,000 clones listed, roughly an eighth are singletons. This clone was recorded many times. Its antigen is not known. The same CDR3 can be traced to other DNA sequences in this sample. None of the patients had undergone any treatment ahead of thyroid surgery. The V gene's germline CDR1 is SGDLS and CDR2 YYNGEE. The J segment lost 5 bases and the V segment lost 4 bases, leaving 5 bases of the junction unmatched. The CDR3 consists of 14 residues. Study-wide points: Reports indicated that malignant thyroid tumors showed significantly higher TCR beta diversity than benign nodules did, in blood and tumor.

The clonotype comes from a female donor with papillary thyroid cancer or a benign thyroid nodule (not recorded which). Some clones in this sample may be carry-over from other donors' samples. The specimen was blood. The chain joins TRBV9 to TRBJ2-5, with 10 positions matching TRBD1. The DNA of the CDR3 is TGTGCCAGCAGCCCGGGGACAGGGGACGAGACCCAGTACTTC. Its protein is CASSPGTGDETQYF. The variable domain in full, completed from reference TRBV9 and TRBJ2-5, reads DSGVTQTPKHLITATGQRVTLRCSPRSGDLSVYWYQQSLDQGLQFLIQYYNGEERAKGNILERFSAQQFPDLHSELNLSSLELGDSALYFCASSPGTGDETQYFGPGTRLLVL.